This T cell receptor (beta chain) originates from a study of siplizumab effects on memory and regulatory T cells. Study findings and constraints: Unstimulated subset assignment was obtained for only a minor fraction of alloreactive clones. Most proliferating CD4+ or CD8+ clones, roughly 75-96%, had no naive or memory assignment.

Comments on this clone: Its target is unknown.

Germline V gene data show CDR1 as SEHNR and CDR2 as FQNEAQ (reference sequence). This CDR3 has 15 residues. V lost 5 bases to trimming and J lost 2 bases; unmatched junction nucleotides: 5. Measured with immunoSEQ multiplex PCR; TCRdb has only the in-frame clones, and not every one. The sample lists about 50,000 clones, over 90% occurring once. This sequence originates from a human donor in good health. The genes are TRBV7-9 and TRBJ1-4; the match to TRBD1 covers 7 bases. Sequenced sample: CD8+ T cells sorted from blood. In DNA, the CDR3 is TGTGCCAGCAGCGCACGGGACAGCACTAATGAAAAACTGTTTTTT. This codes for CASSARDSTNEKLFF.